These T cell receptor beta chains were read from a single sample in a study of T cells expressing NK-cell markers. For each CDR3 protein, TCRdb gives one entry from its re-call of the 5' RACE reads, without DNA. The specimen's table records around 550,000 distinct CDR3 sequences. The sample comprised blood T cells: a sorted CD56 or NKG2C T cell subset, CD4+ or CD8+ T cells, or bulk PBMC T cells (not recorded which). The receptors shown here come from a man younger than 35 in good health. The CDR3 runs from the conserved cysteine through the conserved F or W.

>TRBV20-1|TRBJ2-7
CSLPRGYEQYF
>TRBV7-9|TRBJ1-4
CASSSPVRGATNEKLFF
>TRBV5-6|TRBJ2-3
CASNFPGQTIDTQYF
>TRBV6-5|TRBJ2-2
CASSHTQGRGELFF
>TRBV12-3/TRBV12-4|TRBJ2-2
CASRGDRDFTGELFF
>TRBV9|TRBJ1-2
CASSVVRGQDYGYTF
>TRBV20-1|TRBJ2-1
CSVSNRQGLFYNEQFF
>TRBV6-2/TRBV6-3|TRBJ2-2
CASSYPGLEGTGELFF
>TRBV3-1|TRBJ1-2
CASSRTGRVNTF
>TRBV25-1|TRBJ2-5
CASSDFRDKETQYF
>TRBV20-1|TRBJ1-3
CSASQGNGNTIYF
>TRBV6-1|TRBJ1-1
CASTIYPRRGSNTEAFF
>TRBV10-3|TRBJ2-1
CAISEIPDRLTYNEQFF
>TRBV20-1|TRBJ2-4
CSAPGGGKSIQYF
>TRBV29-1|TRBJ1-3
CSVVDGSPGNTIYF
>TRBV7-9|TRBJ1-6
CASSSTAYNSPLHF
>TRBV6-2/TRBV6-3|TRBJ2-6
CASSYWTSGRAGTGANVLTF
>TRBV29-1|TRBJ2-3
CSVDDLTSDTQYF
>TRBV5-5|TRBJ1-2
CASSTGLTADGYTF
>TRBV28|TRBJ2-1
CASSFSGTGGYNEQFF
>TRBV7-6|TRBJ1-2
CASSLEPGQGYGYTF
>TRBV7-6|TRBJ2-3
CASSLVASSFWSTDTQYF
>TRBV12-3/TRBV12-4|TRBJ1-6
CASSVQGGDSPLHF
>TRBV20-1|TRBJ2-7
CSARALQGPYEQYF
>TRBV5-1|TRBJ2-1
CASSSSNRGGARNEQFF
>TRBV12-3/TRBV12-4|TRBJ2-1
CASSPARAYNEQFF